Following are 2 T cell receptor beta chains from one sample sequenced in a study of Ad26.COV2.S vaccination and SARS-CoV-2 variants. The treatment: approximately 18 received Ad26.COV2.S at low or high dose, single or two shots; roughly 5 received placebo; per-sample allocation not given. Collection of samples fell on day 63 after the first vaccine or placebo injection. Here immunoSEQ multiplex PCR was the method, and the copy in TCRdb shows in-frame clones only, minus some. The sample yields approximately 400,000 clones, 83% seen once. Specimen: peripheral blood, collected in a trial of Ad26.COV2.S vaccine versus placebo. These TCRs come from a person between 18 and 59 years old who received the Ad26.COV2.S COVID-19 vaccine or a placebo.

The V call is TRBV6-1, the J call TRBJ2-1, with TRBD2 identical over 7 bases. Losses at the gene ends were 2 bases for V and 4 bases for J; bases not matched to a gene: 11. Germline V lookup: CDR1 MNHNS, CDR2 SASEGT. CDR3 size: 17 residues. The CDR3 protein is CASSENWLAVPYNEQFF. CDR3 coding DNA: TGTGCCAGCAGTGAAAATTGGCTAGCGGTTCCATACAATGAGCAGTTCTTC.

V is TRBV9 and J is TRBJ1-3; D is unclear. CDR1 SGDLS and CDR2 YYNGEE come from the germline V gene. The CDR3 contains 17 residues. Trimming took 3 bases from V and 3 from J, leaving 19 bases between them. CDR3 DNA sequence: TGTGCCAGCAGCGCACCGGTAGGGTCGGCTCATGGAAACACCATATATTTT. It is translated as CASSAPVGSAHGNTIYF.